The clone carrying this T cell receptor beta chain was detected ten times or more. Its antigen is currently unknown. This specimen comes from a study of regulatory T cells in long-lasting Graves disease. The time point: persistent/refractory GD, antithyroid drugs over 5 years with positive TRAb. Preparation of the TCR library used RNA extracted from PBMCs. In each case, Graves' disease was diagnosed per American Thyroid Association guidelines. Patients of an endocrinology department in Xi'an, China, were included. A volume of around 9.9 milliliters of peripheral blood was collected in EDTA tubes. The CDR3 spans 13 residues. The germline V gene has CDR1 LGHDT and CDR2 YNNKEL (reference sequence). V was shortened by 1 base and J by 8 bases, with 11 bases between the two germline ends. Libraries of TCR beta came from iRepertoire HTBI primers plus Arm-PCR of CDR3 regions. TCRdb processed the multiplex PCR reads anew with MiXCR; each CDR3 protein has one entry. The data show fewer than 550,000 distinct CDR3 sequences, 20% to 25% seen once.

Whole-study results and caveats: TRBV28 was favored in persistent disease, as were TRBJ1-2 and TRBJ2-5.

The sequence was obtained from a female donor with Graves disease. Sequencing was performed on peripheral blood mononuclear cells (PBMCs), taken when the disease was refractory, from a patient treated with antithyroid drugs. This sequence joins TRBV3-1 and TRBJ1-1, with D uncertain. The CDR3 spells CASSQGGGTEAFF. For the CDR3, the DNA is TGTGCCAGCAGCCAAGGGGGTGGAACCGAAGCTTTCTTT.